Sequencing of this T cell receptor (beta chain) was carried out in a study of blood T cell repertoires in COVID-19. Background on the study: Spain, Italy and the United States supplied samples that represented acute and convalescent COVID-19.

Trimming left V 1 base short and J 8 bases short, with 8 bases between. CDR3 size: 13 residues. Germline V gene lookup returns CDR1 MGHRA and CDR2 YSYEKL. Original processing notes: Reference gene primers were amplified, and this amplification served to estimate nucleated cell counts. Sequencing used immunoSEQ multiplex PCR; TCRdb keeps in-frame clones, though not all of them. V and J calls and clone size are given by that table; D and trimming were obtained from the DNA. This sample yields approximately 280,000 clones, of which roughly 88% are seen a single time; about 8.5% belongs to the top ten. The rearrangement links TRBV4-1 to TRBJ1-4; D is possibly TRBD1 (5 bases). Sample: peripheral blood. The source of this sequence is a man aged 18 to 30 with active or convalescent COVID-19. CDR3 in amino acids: CASSQVRGEKLFF. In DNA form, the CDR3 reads TGCGCCAGCAGCCAAGTACGGGGGGAAAAACTGTTTTTT.